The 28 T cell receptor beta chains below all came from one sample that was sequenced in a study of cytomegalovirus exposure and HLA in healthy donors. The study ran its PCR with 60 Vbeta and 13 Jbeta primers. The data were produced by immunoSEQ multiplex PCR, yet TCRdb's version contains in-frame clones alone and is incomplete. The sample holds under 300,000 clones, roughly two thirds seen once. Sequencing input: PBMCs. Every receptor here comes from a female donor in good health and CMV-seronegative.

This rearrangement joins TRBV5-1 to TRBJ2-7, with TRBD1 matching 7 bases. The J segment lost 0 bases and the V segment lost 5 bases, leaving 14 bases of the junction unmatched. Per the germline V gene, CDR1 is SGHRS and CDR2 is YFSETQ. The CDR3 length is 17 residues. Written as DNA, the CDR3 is TGCGCCAGCAGGGCCGGGACAGTCGCGGGTAGCTCCTACGAGCAGTACTTC. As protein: CASRAGTVAGSSYEQYF.

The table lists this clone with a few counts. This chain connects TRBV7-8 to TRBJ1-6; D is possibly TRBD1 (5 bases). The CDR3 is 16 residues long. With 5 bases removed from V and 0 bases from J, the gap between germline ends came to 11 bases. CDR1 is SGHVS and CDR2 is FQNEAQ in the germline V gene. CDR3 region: CASSGGASSYNSPLHF. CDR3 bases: TGTGCCAGCAGCGGTGGGGCGAGCTCCTATAATTCACCCCTCCACTTT. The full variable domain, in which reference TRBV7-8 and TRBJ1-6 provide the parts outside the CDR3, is GAGVSQSPRYKVAKRGQDVALRCDPISGHVSLFWYQQALGQGPEFLTYFQNEAQLDKSGLPSDRFFAERPEGSVSTLKIQRTQQEDSAVYLCASSGGASSYNSPLHFGNGTRLTVT.

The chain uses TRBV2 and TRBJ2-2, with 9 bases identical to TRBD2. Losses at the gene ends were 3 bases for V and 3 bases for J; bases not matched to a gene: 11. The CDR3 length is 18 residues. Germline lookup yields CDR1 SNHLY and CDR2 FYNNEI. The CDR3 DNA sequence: TGTGCCAGCAGTGAGCGGGGGGGAGGAGGTTGGGACACCGGGGAGCTGTTTTTT. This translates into CASSERGGGGWDTGELFF.

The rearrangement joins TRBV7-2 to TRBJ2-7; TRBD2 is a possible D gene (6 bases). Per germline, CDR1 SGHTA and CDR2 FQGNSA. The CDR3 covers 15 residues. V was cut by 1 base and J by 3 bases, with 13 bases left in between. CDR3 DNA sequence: TGTGCCAGCAGCTTAGTGGGGGGACCCCACTACGAGCAGTACTTC. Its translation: CASSLVGGPHYEQYF.

CDR3 coding DNA: TGTGCCAGCAGCCTGAGGTGGGGGACTAGCGGCACAGATACGCAGTATTTT. Translation gives CASSLRWGTSGTDTQYF. The chain employs TRBV7-2 and TRBJ2-3; 10 bases agree with TRBD2. The germline gives CDR1 SGHTA, CDR2 FQGNSA. V gave up 5 bases and J gave up 1 base; unmatched junction bases: 9. This CDR3 is 17 amino acids long.

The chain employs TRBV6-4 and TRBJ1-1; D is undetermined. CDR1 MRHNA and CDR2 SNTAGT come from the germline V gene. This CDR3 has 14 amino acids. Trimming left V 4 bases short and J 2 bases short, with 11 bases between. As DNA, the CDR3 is TGTGCCAGCAGTGCTGCTCCGGGTAACACTGAAGCTTTCTTT. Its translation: CASSAAPGNTEAFF.

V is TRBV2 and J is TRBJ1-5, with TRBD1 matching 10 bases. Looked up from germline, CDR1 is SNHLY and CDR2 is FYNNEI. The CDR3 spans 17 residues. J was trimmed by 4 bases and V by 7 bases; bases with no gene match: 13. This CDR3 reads CASNKKGGQGRNQPQHF. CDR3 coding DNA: TGTGCCAGCAACAAGAAGGGGGGACAGGGGAGGAATCAGCCCCAGCATTTT.

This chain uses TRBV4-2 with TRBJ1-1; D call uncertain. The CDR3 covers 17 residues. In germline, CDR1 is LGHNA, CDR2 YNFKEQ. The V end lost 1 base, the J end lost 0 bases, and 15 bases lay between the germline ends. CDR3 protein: CASSQVKGGLMNTEAFF. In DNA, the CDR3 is TGTGCCAGCAGCCAAGTCAAGGGCGGACTTATGAACACTGAAGCTTTCTTT.

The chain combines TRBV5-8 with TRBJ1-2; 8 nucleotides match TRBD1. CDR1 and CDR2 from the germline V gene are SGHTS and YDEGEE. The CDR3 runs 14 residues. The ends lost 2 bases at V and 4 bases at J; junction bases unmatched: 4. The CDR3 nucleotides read TGTGCCAGCAGCTTCGGACAGGGAACCTATGGCTACACCTTC. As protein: CASSFGQGTYGYTF.

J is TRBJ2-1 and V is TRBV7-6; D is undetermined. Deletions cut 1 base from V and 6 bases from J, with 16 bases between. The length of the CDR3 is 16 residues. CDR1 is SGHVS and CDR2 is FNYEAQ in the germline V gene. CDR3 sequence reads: CASSLGSALAPNEQFF. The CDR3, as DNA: TGTGCCAGCAGCTTAGGTTCTGCCTTAGCTCCCAATGAGCAGTTCTTC.

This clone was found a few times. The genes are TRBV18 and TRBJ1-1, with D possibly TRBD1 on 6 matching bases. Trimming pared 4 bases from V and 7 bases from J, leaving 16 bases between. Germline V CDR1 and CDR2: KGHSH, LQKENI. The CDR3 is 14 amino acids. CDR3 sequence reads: CASSRLTGHNEAFF. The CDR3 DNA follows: TGTGCCAGCTCACGACTGACAGGACATAATGAAGCTTTCTTT.

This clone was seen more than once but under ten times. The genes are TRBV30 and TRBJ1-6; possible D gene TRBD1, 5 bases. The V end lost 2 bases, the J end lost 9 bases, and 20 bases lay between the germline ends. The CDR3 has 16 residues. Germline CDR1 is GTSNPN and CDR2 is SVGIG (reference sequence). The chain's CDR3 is CAWSPGPLTLGSPLHF. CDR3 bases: TGTGCCTGGAGTCCAGGGCCCCTCACGCTGGGTTCACCCCTCCACTTT.

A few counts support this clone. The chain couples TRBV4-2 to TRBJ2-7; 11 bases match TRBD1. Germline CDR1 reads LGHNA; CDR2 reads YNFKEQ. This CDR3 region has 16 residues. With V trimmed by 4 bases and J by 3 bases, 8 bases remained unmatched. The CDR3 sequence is CASSREAGTGGYEQYF. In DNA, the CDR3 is TGTGCCAGCAGCCGCGAAGCAGGGACAGGGGGCTACGAGCAGTACTTC.

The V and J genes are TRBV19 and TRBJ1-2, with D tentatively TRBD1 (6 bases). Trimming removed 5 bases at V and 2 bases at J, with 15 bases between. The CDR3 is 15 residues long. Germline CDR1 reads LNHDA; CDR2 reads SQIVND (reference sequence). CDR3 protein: CASSFTGRVNYGYTF. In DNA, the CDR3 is TGTGCCAGTAGTTTCACAGGGAGGGTAAACTATGGCTACACCTTC.

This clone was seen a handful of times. CDR3 loop: CASSQTDSLYGYTF. The CDR3 coding sequence is TGCGCCAGCAGCCAAACTGACAGCCTCTATGGCTACACCTTC. The rearrangement joins TRBV4-1 to TRBJ1-2, with TRBD1 as a possible D gene (5 bases). CDR1 is MGHRA and CDR2 is YSYEKL in the germline V gene. CDR3 length: 14 amino acids. Trimming stripped 2 bases from V and 4 bases from J, with 11 bases between.

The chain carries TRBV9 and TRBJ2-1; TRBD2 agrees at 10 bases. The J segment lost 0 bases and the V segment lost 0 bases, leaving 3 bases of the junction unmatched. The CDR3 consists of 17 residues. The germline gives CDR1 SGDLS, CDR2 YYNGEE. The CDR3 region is CASSVGLAGDSYNEQFF. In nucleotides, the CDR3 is TGTGCCAGCAGCGTAGGGCTAGCGGGAGACTCCTACAATGAGCAGTTCTTC.

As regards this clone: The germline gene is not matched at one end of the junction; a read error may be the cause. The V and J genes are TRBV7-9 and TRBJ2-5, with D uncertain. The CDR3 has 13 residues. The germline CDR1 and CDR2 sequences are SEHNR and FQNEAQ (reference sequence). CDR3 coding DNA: TGTTCCAGCAGGTGGAGTATCGAAGAGACCCAGTACTTC. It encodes CSSRWSIEETQYF.

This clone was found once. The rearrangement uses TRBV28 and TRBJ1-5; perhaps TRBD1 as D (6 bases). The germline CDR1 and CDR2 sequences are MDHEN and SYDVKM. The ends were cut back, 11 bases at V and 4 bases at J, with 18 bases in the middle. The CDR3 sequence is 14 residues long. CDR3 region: CALQGLEENQPQHF. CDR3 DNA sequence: TGTGCCTTACAGGGCCTGGAAGAAAATCAGCCCCAGCATTTT. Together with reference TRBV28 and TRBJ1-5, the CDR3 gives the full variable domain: DVKVTQSSRYLVKRTGEKVFLECVQDMDHENMFWYRQDPGLGLRLIYFSYDVKMKEKGDIPEGYSVSREKKERFSLILESASTNQTSMYLCALQGLEENQPQHFGDGTRLSIL.

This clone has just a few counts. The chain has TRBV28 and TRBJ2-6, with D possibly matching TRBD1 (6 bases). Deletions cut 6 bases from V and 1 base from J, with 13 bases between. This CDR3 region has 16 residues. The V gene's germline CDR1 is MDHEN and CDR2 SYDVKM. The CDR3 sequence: CASSTITGSGANVLTF. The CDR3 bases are TGTGCCAGCAGCACTATCACAGGGTCTGGGGCCAACGTCCTGACTTTC.

CDR3: CASSLDPGTDTQYF. DNA for the CDR3: TGTGCCAGCAGCTTGGATCCAGGCACAGATACGCAGTATTTT. The chain is built from TRBV5-4 and TRBJ2-3; D unclear. The V and J ends lost 0 bases and 1 base respectively, with 6 bases between them. The CDR3 consists of 14 residues. Per the germline V gene, CDR1 is SGHNT and CDR2 is YYREEE (reference sequence).

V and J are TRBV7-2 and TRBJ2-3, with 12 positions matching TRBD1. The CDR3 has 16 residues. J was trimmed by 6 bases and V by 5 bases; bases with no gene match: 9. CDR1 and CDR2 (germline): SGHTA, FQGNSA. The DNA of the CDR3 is TGTGCCAGCAGCCACCCGGGACAGGGGGCATATGATACGCAGTATTTT. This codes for CASSHPGQGAYDTQYF.

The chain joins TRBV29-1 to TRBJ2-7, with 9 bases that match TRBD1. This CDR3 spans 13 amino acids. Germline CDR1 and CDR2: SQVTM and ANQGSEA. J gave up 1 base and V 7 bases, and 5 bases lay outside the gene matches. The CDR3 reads CSGGTGLSYEQYF. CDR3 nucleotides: TGCAGCGGCGGGACAGGGCTTTCCTACGAGCAGTACTTC.

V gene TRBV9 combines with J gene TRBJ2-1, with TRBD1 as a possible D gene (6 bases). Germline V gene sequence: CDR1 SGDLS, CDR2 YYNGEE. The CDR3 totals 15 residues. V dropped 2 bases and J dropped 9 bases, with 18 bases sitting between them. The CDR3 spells CASSVIGGPMSEQFF. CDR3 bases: TGTGCCAGCAGCGTGATAGGGGGACCCATGTCTGAGCAGTTCTTC.

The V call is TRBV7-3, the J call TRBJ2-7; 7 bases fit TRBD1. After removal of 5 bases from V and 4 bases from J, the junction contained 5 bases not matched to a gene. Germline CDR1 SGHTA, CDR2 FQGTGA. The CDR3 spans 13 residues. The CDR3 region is CASSTNRGYEQYF. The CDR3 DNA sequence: TGTGCCAGCAGCACAAACAGGGGATACGAGCAGTACTTC.

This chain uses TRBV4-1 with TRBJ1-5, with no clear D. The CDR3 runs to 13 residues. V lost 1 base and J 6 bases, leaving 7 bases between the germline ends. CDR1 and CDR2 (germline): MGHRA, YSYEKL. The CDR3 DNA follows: TGCGCCAGCAGCCAAGGAACAGTTCAGCCCCAGCATTTT. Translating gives CASSQGTVQPQHF.

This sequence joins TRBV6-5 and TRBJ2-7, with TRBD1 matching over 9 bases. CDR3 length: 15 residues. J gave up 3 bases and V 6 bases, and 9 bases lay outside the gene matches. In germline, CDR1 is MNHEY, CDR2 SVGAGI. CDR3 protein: CASREPGQGYYEQYF. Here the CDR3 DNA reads TGTGCCAGCAGAGAACCGGGACAGGGATACTACGAGCAGTACTTC.

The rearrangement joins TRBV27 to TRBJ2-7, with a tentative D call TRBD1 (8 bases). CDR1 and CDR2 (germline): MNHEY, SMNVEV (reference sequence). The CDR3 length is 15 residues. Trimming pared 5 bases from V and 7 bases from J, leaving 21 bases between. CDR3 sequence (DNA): TGTGCCAGCAGTAGAGGGACAGGCGGGAGTGGGGAGCAGTACTTC. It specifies CASSRGTGGSGEQYF.

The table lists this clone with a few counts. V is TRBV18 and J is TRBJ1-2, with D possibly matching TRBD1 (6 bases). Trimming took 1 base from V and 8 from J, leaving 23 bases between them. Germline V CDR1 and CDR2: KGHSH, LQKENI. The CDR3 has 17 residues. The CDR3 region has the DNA TGTGCCAGCTCACCACGATTTCTGCGGACAGCTTTAAGGGGCTACACCTTC. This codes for CASSPRFLRTALRGYTF. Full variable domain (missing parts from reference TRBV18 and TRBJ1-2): NAGVMQNPRHLVRRRGQEARLRCSPMKGHSHVYWYRQLPEEGLKFMVYLQKENIIDESGMPKERFSAEFPKEGPSILRIQQVVRGDSAAYFCASSPRFLRTALRGYTFGSGTRLTVV.